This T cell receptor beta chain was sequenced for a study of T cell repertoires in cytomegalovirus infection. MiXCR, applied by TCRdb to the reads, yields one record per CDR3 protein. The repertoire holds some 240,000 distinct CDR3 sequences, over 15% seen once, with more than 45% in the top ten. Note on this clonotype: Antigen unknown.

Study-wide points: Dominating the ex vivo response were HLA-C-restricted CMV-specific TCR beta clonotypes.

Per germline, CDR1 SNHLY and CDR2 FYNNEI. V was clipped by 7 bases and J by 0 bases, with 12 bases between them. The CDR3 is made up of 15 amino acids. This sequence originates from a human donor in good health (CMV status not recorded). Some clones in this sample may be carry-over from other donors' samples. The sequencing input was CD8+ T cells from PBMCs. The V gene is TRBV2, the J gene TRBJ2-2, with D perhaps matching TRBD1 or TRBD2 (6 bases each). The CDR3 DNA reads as TGTGCCAGCACTACAGGGACTTCGAACACCGGGGAGCTGTTTTTT. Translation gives CASTTGTSNTGELFF.